The 9 T cell receptor beta chains below come from one sample, sequenced in a study of Tregs in tolerant kidney transplant recipients. Clones were sequenced by immunoSEQ multiplex PCR, and TCRdb holds only the in-frame ones, with some missing. The table lists about 240,000 clones, 84% of them singletons. Sequencing was performed on CD4+ T cells from blood. These receptors were collected from a human donor in good health.

The V call is TRBV4-1, the J call TRBJ2-3; possible D gene TRBD2, 6 bases. The germline CDR1 and CDR2 sequences are MGHRA and YSYEKL. The V end was cut by 3 bases, the J end by 4 bases, with 23 bases between. This CDR3 comprises 18 residues. In DNA, the CDR3 is TGCGCCAGCAGCCACATCTTAAAAGGGAAAGGGGAGGCAGATACGCAGTATTTT. Its translation: CASSHILKGKGEADTQYF.

In nucleotides, the CDR3 is TGCAGTGCTTACGAGAATGAGCAGTTCTTC. It codes for CSAYENEQFF. V usage is TRBV20-1 and J usage is TRBJ2-1; no firm D call. V lost 5 bases and J lost 7, with 6 bases in between. The germline gives CDR1 DFQATT, CDR2 SNEGSKA (reference sequence). CDR3 length: 10 amino acids.

The chain combines TRBV5-5 with TRBJ1-2; TRBD1 agrees at 7 bases. CDR3 length: 13 amino acids. Trimming took 0 bases from V and 5 from J; bases not matched to a gene: 1. CDR1 and CDR2 from the germline V gene are SGHKS and YYEKEE (reference sequence). The CDR3 spells CASSLAQGYGYTF. In DNA form, the CDR3 reads TGTGCCAGCAGCTTGGCACAGGGGTATGGCTACACCTTC.

This chain's CDR3 is CASSLNQKALPYEQYF. The DNA for the CDR3 is TGTGCCAGCAGCTTGAACCAGAAAGCCCTACCCTACGAGCAGTACTTC. The chain recombines TRBV11-2 with TRBJ2-7, with D hard to call. The germline V gene encodes CDR1 SGHAT and CDR2 FQNNGV. Trimming removed 3 bases at V and 2 bases at J, with 17 bases between. This CDR3 is 16 amino acids long.

The chain uses TRBV5-8 and TRBJ2-3; tentatively, D is TRBD2 (5 bases). Trimming shortened V by 3 bases and J by 3 bases, and 11 bases separated the two germline ends. This CDR3 region has 14 residues. Looked up from germline, CDR1 is SGHTS and CDR2 is YDEGEE. The CDR3 DNA is TGTGCCAGCAGCTGGAGGACCTTGACAGATACGCAGTATTTT. It encodes CASSWRTLTDTQYF. The full variable domain, completed using reference TRBV5-8 and TRBJ2-3, is EAGVTQSPTHLIKTRGQQATLRCSPISGHTSVYWYQQALGLGLQFLLWYDEGEERNRGNFPPRFSGRQFPNYSSELNVNALELEDSALYLCASSWRTLTDTQYFGPGTRLTVL.

This clone was seen a handful of times. The chain carries TRBV6-1 and TRBJ1-5; 8 bases map to TRBD1. Per the germline V gene, CDR1 is MNHNS and CDR2 is SASEGT. J lost 3 bases, V lost 1 base, and 5 bases had no gene match. The CDR3 length is 16 residues. The CDR3 nucleotides read TGTGCCAGCAGTGAAGTACCAGGGGGCTACAATCAGCCCCAGCATTTT. This codes for CASSEVPGGYNQPQHF.

With respect to this clone: Additional DNA sequences in this sample encode the identical CDR3. The chain carries TRBV7-9 and TRBJ1-5; TRBD1 might be the D (6 bases). With 1 base removed from V and 7 bases from J, the gap between germline ends came to 8 bases. Germline CDR1 SEHNR, CDR2 FQNEAQ (reference sequence). CDR3 length equals 13 residues. The CDR3 coding sequence is TGTGCCAGCAGCTTAGAGGGGGTGCAGCCCCAGCATTTT. Protein sequence: CASSLEGVQPQHF. Drawing the rest from reference TRBV7-9 and TRBJ1-5, the complete variable domain is DTGVSQNPRHKITKRGQNVTFRCDPISEHNRLYWYRQTLGQGPEFLTYFQNEAQLEKSRLLSDRFSAERPKGSFSTLEIQRTEQGDSAMYLCASSLEGVQPQHFGDGTRLSIL.

The rearrangement joins TRBV19 to TRBJ2-5, with D perhaps matching TRBD1 (6 bases). There are 15 residues in the CDR3. Trimming stripped 4 bases from V and 3 bases from J, with 15 bases between. Germline CDR1 and CDR2: LNHDA and SQIVND (reference sequence). In DNA form, the CDR3 reads TGTGCCAGTAGTACGGCCGGGACAAGAAAAGAGACCCAGTACTTC. Translation gives CASSTAGTRKETQYF.

This clone was observed a few times. V gene TRBV10-2 combines with J gene TRBJ2-1; possibly TRBD1 for D (7 bases). The CDR3 has 13 residues. Trimming shortened V by 7 bases and J by 8 bases, and 15 bases separated the two germline ends. Germline loops: CDR1 WSHSY, CDR2 SAAADI. DNA for the CDR3: TGCGCCAGCAACCGACAGGGACTGGATGAGCAGTTCTTC. Translated: CASNRQGLDEQFF.